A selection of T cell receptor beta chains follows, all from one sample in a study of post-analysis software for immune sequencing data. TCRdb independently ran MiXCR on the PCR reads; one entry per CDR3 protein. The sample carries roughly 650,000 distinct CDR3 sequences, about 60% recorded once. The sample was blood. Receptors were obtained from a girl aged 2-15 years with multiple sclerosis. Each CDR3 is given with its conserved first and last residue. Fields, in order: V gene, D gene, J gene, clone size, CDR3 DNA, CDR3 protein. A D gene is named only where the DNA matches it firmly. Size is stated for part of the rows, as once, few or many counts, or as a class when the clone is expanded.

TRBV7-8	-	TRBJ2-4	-	TGTGCCAGCAGCCCCACAGGGAATTGGAACATTCAGTACTTC	CASSPTGNWNIQYF
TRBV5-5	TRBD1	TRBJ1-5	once	TGTGCCAGCAGTCCCGGGACAGGGGACGGTAATCAGCCCCAGCATTTT	CASSPGTGDGNQPQHF
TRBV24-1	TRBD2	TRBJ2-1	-	TGTGCCACCAGTGATCCCGGACTAGCGGGGGGAAATGAGCAGTTCTTC	CATSDPGLAGGNEQFF
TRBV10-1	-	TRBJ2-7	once	TGCGCCAGCAGTGAGAGTCGGGGTCCCCTCGAGCAGTACTTC	CASSESRGPLEQYF
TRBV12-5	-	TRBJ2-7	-	TGTGCTAGTGGTTTGCTCCACGGGTTCTCCTACGAGCAGTACTTC	CASGLLHGFSYEQYF
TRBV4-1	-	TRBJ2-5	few	TGCGCCAGCAGCCAAGACCCGGGGCCGAAGACCCAGTACTTC	CASSQDPGPKTQYF
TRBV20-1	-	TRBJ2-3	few	TGCAGTGCTCGCCCTCGGCGGGTATCCCCTTCGGATACGCAGTATTTT	CSARPRRVSPSDTQYF
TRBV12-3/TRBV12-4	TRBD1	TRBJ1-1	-	TGTGCCAGCAGTCTCCCTGGGACAGCGAACACTGAAGCTTTCTTT	CASSLPGTANTEAFF
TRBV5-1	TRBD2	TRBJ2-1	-	TGCGCCAGCAAATCCGGGAGGGAGGGAAATGAGCAGTTCTTC	CASKSGREGNEQFF
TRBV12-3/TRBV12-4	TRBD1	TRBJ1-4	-	TGTGCCAGCAGTCCCCCCGGGACAGGGAATGAAAAACTGTTTTTT	CASSPPGTGNEKLFF
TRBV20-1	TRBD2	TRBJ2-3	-	TGCAGTGCTCCGAAGCCCGGGACTATTCAATCCACAGATACGCAGTATTTT	CSAPKPGTIQSTDTQYF
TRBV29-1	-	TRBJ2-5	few	TGCAGCGTTGAAGCCACACAGGGTCTGGAGCAGTACTTC	CSVEATQGLEQYF
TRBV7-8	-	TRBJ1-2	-	TGTGCCAGCAGCTTAGGAGAGGCCTTACCAAACTATGGCTACACCTTC	CASSLGEALPNYGYTF
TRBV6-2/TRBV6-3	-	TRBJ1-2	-	TGTGCCAGCAGTTTAGGGGGGGGACGCTATGGCTACACCTTC	CASSLGGGRYGYTF
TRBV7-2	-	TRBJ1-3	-	TGTGCCAGCAGCTTAGCACAGCGGAGGGACACCATATATTTT	CASSLAQRRDTIYF
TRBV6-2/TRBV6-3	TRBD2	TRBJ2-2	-	TGTGCCAGCAGTTGGCTCGGCGGGAGTGGACCCGGGGAGCTGTTTTTT	CASSWLGGSGPGELFF
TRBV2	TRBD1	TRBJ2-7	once	TGTGCCTGCTCGGGACAGTACGAGCAGTACTTC	CACSGQYEQYF
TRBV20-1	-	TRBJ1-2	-	TGCAGTGCTAAATACACCGCCGGGCCTCAGAAGTATGGCTACACCTTC	CSAKYTAGPQKYGYTF
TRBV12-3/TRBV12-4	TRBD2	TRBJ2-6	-	TGTGCCAGCACCCTGCGGGGGGCCAACTCTGGGGCCAACGTCCTGACTTTC	CASTLRGANSGANVLTF
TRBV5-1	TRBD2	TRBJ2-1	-	TGCGCCAGCACCCCTGGGGCGGGAGTCGTTTACAATGAGCAGTTCTTC	CASTPGAGVVYNEQFF
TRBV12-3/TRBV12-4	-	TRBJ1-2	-	TGTGCCAGCAGTTTAAACGGCCACAACTATGGCTACACCTTC	CASSLNGHNYGYTF
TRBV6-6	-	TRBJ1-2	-	TGTGCCAGCAGTCACCCCACCGGGAGCGCCTATGGCTACACCTTC	CASSHPTGSAYGYTF
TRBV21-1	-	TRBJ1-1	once	TGTGCCAGCGTCCATCCCAGGGACGATGAAGCTTTCTTT	CASVHPRDDEAFF
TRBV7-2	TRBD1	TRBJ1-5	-	TGTGCCAGCAGCTTAGTGGGCAGGGGGAGCAATCAGCCCCAGCATTTT	CASSLVGRGSNQPQHF
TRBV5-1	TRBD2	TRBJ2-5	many	TGTGCCAGCAGCTTAGGGACTAGCGGACAAGAGACCCAGTACTTC	CASSLGTSGQETQYF
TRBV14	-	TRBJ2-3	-	TGTGCCAGCAGTCTACAGGGCACAGTCGGAGATACGCAGTATTTT	CASSLQGTVGDTQYF
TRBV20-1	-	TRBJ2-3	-	TGCAGTGCTAGTGAGGGTGGCACAGATACGCAGTATTTT	CSASEGGTDTQYF
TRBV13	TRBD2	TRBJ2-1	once	TGTGCCAGCAGCTTAGGTAGCGGGAGGTACAATGAGCAGTTCTTC	CASSLGSGRYNEQFF
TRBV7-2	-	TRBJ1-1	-	TGTGCCAGCAGCGAGGGAGGGGTGAACACTGAAGCTTTCTTT	CASSEGGVNTEAFF
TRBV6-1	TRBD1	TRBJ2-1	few	TGTGCCAGCAGAGCGCAGCCGGGACAGGGGTACAATGAGCAGTTCTTC	CASRAQPGQGYNEQFF
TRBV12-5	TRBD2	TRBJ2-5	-	TGTGCTAGTGGTTTGCCGGCTAGCGGATGGACCCAGTACTTC	CASGLPASGWTQYF
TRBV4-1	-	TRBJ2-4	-	TGCGCCAGCAGCCAACCATCAAGAAACGGGGCCAAAAACATTCAGTACTTC	CASSQPSRNGAKNIQYF
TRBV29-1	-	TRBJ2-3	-	TGCAGCGTTCTGGAGGATCCCACAGATACGCAGTATTTT	CSVLEDPTDTQYF
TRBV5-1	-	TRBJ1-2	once	TGCGCCAGCAGCAAATCGTCAGGGAGTCTGAGGGGCTACACCTTC	CASSKSSGSLRGYTF
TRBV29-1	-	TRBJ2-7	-	TGCAGCGTTGACGGCCTTTTGGGCTCCTACGAGCAGTACTTC	CSVDGLLGSYEQYF
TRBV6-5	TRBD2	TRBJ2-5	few	TGTGCCAGCAGTACACTAGCGGGAGTCGACCAGACCCAGTACTTC	CASSTLAGVDQTQYF
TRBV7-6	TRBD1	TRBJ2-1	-	TGTGCCAGCAGCCGCACGACGACAGGGGGGCGAAATGAGCAGTTCTTC	CASSRTTTGGRNEQFF
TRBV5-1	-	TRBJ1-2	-	TGCGCCAGCAGCTTGGGTCTGGGGTATGGCTACACCTTC	CASSLGLGYGYTF
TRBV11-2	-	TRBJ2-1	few	TGTGCCAGCAGCCCATACTTAACTAAGGGTGAGCAGTTCTTC	CASSPYLTKGEQFF
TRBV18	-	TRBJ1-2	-	TGTGCCAGCTCACCCCCTGAAGGGACTGGCTACACCTTC	CASSPPEGTGYTF
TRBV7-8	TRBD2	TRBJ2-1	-	TGTGCCAGCAGCGCACTAAGCGGGAGGGGGAATGAGCAGTTCTTC	CASSALSGRGNEQFF
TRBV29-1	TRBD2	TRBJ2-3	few	TGCAGCTCCTTAGCGGGGGGCCCCCTGGATACGCAGTATTTT	CSSLAGGPLDTQYF
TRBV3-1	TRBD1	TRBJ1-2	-	TGTGCCAGCAGCCGGGACAGGGCCTATTATGGCTACACCTTC	CASSRDRAYYGYTF
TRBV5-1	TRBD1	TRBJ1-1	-	TGCGCCAGCAGCTTGGAATCTTTCGGGACAGGGGGTCGAGTAGGGATGAACACTGAAGCTTTCTTT	CASSLESFGTGGRVGMNTEAFF
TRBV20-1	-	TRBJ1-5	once	TGCAGTGCTAGAGTCGGCTTGGAAAAACAGCCCCAGCATTTT	CSARVGLEKQPQHF
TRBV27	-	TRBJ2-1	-	TGTGCCAGCAGTTTAGGGTCGAAGAATGAGCAGTTCTTC	CASSLGSKNEQFF